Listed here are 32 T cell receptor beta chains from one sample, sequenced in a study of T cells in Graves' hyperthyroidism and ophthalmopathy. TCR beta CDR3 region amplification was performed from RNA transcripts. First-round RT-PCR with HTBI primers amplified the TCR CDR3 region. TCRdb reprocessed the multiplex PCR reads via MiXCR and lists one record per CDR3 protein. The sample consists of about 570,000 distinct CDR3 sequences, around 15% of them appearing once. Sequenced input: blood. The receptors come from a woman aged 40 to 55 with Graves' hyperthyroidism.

For the CDR3, the DNA is TGCAGCGTAGGACTAGCGGGAGGACAGGAGACCCAGTACTTC. The encoded protein is CSVGLAGGQETQYF. The chain recombines TRBV29-1 with TRBJ2-5; 14 nucleotides align to TRBD2. J was trimmed by 5 bases and V by 6 bases; bases with no gene match: 5. The CDR3 consists of 14 residues. Looked up from germline, CDR1 is SQVTM and CDR2 is ANQGSEA.

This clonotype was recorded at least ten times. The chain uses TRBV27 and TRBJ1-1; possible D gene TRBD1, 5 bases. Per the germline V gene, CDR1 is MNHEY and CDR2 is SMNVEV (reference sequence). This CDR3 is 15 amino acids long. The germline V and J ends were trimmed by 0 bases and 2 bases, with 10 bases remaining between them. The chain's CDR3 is CASSLSGRQNTEAFF. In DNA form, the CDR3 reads TGTGCCAGCAGTTTATCGGGGCGGCAAAACACTGAAGCTTTCTTT.

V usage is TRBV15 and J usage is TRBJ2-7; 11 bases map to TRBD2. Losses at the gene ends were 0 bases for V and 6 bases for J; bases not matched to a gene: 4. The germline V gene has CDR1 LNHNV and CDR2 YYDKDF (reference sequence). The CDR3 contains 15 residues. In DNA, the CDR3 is TGTGCCACCAGCAGAGATCCCCTAGCGGGGGGCGAGCAGTACTTC. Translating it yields CATSRDPLAGGEQYF.

The CDR3 spells CASSSGHDGETQYF. The CDR3 bases are TGTGCCAGCAGCTCTGGACACGACGGGGAGACCCAGTACTTC. V gene TRBV5-4 combines with J gene TRBJ2-5; tentative D call: TRBD1 (5 bases). Trimming stripped 3 bases from V and 5 bases from J, with 14 bases between. CDR3 length equals 14 residues. The germline V gene has CDR1 SGHNT and CDR2 YYREEE (reference sequence).

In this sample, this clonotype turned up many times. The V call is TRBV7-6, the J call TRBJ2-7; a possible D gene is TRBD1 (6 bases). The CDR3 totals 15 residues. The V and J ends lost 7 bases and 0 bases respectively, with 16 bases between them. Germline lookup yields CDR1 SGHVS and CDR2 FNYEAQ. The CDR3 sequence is CASTPNRDLSYEQYF. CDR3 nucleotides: TGTGCCAGCACTCCAAACAGGGACCTCTCCTACGAGCAGTACTTC.

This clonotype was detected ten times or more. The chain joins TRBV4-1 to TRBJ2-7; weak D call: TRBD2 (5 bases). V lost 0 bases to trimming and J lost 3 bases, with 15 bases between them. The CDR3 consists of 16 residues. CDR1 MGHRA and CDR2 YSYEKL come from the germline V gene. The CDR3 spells CASSQETWEEGYEQYF. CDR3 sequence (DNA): TGCGCCAGCAGCCAAGAAACTTGGGAAGAGGGCTACGAGCAGTACTTC.

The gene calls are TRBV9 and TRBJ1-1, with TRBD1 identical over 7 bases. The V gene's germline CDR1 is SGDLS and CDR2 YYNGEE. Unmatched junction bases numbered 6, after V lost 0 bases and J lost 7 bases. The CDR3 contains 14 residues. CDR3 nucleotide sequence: TGTGCCAGCAGCGTAGGGTTTACAGGGGTTGAAGCTTTCTTT. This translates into CASSVGFTGVEAFF. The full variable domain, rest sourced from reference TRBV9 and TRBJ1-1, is DSGVTQTPKHLITATGQRVTLRCSPRSGDLSVYWYQQSLDQGLQFLIQYYNGEERAKGNILERFSAQQFPDLHSELNLSSLELGDSALYFCASSVGFTGVEAFFGQGTRLTVV.

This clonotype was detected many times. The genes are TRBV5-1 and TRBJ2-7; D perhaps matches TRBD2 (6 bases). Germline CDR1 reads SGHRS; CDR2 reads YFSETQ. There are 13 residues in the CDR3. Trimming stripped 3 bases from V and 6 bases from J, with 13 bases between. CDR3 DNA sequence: TGCGCCAGCAGCTGGGAGGACTGGCGCGAGCAGTACTTC. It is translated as CASSWEDWREQYF.

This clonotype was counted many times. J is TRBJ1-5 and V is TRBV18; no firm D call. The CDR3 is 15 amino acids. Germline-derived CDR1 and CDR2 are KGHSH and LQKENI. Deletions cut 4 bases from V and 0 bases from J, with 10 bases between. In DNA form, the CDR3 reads TGTGCCAGCTCACGATATGATGATAGCAATCAGCCCCAGCATTTT. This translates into CASSRYDDSNQPQHF.

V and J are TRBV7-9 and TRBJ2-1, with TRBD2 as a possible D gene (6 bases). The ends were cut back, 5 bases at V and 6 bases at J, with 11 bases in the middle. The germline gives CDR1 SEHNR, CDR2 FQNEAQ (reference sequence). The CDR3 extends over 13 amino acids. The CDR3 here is CASSEWGVNEQFF. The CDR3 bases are TGTGCCAGCAGCGAGTGGGGGGTCAATGAGCAGTTCTTC.

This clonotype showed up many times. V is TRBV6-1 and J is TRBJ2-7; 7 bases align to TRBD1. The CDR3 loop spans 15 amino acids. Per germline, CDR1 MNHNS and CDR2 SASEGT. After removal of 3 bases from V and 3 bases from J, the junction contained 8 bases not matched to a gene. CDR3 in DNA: TGTGCCAGCAGTGACACACAGGGGAAGCGCTACGAGCAGTACTTC. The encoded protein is CASSDTQGKRYEQYF.

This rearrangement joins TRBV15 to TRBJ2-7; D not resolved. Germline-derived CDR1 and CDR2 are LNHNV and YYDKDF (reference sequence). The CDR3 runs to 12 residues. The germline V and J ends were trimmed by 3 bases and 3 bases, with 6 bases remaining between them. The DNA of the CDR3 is TGTGCCACCAGCAGTTTGAACTACGAGCAGTACTTC. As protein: CATSSLNYEQYF.

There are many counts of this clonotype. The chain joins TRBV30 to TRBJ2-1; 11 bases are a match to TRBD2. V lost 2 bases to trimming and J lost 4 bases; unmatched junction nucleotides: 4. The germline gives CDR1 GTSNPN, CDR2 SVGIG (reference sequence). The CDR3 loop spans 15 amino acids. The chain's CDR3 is CAWSTASGRYNEQFF. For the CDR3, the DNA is TGTGCCTGGAGTACCGCTAGCGGGAGGTACAATGAGCAGTTCTTC.

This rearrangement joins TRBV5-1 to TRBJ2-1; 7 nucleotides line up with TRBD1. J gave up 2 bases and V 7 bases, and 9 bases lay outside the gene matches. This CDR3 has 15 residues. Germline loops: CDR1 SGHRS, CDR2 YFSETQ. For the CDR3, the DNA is TGCGCCAGCCGAGAGACAGGGCTCGCCTACAATGAGCAGTTCTTC. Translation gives CASRETGLAYNEQFF.

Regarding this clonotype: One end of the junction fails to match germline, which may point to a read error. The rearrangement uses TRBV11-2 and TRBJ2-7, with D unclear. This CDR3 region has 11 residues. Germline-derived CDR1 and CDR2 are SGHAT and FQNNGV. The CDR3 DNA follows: TGTGCCGGCAGCTTAGATTACGAGCAGTACTTC. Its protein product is CAGSLDYEQYF. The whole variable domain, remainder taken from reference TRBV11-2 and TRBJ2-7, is EAGVAQSPRYKIIEKRQSVAFWCNPISGHATLYWYQQILGQGPKLLIQFQNNGVVDDSQLPKDRFSAERLKGVDSTLKIQPAKLEDSAVYLCAGSLDYEQYFGPGTRLTVT.

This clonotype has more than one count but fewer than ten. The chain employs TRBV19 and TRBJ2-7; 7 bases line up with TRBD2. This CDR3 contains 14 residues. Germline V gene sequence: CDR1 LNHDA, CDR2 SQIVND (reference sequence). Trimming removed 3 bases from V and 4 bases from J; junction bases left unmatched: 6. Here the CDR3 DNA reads TGTGCCAGTAGTATTGCGGGAGCCCAATACGAGCAGTACTTC. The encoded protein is CASSIAGAQYEQYF. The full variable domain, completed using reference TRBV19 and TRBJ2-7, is DGGITQSPKYLFRKEGQNVTLSCEQNLNHDAMYWYRQDPGQGLRLIYYSQIVNDFQKGDIAEGYSVSREKKESFPLTVTSAQKNPTAFYLCASSIAGAQYEQYFGPGTRLTVT.

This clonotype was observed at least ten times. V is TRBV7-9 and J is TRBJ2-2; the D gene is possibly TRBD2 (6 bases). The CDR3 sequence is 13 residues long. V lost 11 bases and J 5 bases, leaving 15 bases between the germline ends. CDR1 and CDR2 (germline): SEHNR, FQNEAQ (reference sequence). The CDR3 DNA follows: TGTGCCCTCCAGGCTAGCGAGACCGGGGAGCTGTTTTTT. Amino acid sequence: CALQASETGELFF.

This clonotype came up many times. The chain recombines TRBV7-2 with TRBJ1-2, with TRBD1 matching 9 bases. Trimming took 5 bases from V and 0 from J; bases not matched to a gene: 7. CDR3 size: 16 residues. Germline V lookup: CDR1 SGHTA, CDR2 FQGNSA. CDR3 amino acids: CASSPGTGPANYGYTF. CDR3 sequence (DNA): TGTGCCAGCAGCCCGGGGACAGGGCCGGCTAACTATGGCTACACCTTC.

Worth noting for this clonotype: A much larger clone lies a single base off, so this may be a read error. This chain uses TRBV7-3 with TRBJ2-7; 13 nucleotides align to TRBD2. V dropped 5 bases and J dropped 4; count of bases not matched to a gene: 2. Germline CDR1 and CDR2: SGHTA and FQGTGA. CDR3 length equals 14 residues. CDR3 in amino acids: CASSMGLAGYEQYF. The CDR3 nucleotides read TGTGCCAGCAGCATGGGACTAGCGGGATACGAGCAGTACTTC.

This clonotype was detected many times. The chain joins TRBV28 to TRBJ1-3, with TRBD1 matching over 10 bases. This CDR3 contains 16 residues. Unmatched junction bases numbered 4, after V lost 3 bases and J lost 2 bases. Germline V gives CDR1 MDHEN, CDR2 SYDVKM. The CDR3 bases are TGTGCCAGCAGTTTCCCAGGACAGGGGGCTGGAAACACCATATATTTT. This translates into CASSFPGQGAGNTIYF.

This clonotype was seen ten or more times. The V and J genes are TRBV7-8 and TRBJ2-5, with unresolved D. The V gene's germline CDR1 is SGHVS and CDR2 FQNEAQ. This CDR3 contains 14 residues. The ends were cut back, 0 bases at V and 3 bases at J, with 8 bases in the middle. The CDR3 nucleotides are TGTGCCAGCAGCTTAGCAGGGCGTGAAGAGACCCAGTACTTC. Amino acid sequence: CASSLAGREETQYF.

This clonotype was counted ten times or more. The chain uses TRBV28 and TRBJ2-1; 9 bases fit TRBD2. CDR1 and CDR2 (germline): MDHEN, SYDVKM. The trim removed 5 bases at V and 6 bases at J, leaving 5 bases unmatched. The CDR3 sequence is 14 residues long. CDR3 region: CASSVSGSINEQFF. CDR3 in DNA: TGTGCCAGCAGTGTTAGCGGGAGTATCAATGAGCAGTTCTTC. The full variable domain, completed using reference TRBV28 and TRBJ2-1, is DVKVTQSSRYLVKRTGEKVFLECVQDMDHENMFWYRQDPGLGLRLIYFSYDVKMKEKGDIPEGYSVSREKKERFSLILESASTNQTSMYLCASSVSGSINEQFFGPGTRLTVL.

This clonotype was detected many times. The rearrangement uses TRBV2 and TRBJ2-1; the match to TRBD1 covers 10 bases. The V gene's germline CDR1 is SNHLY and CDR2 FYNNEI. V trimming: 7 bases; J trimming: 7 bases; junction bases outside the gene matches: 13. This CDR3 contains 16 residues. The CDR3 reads CASTSPPGQGFNEQFF. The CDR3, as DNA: TGTGCCAGCACCTCGCCACCGGGACAGGGGTTTAATGAGCAGTTCTTC.

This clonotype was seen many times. The CDR3 DNA sequence: TGCAGTGCTAGCGACGCAAACTCTGGGGCCAACGTCCTGACTTTC. The encoded protein is CSASDANSGANVLTF. V gene TRBV20-1 combines with J gene TRBJ2-6; D gene uncertain. This CDR3 has 15 amino acids. With 3 bases removed from V and 0 bases from J, the gap between germline ends came to 9 bases. CDR1 and CDR2 (germline): DFQATT, SNEGSKA (reference sequence).

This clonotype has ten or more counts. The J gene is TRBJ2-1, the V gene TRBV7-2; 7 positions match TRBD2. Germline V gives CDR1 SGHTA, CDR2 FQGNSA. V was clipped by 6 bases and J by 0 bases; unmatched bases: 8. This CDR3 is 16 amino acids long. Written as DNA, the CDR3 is TGTGCCAGCAGGCAGGGTGGACTAGTCTCCTACAATGAGCAGTTCTTC. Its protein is CASRQGGLVSYNEQFF.

CDR3 DNA sequence: TGCGCCAGCAGCCAAGAACCAGCCGAGCGGCCCTACAATGAGCAGTTCTTC. Translated, it gives CASSQEPAERPYNEQFF. The chain links TRBV4-1 to TRBJ2-1; tentatively, D is TRBD2 (5 bases). CDR1 MGHRA and CDR2 YSYEKL come from the germline V gene. Trimming removed 0 bases at V and 2 bases at J, with 14 bases between. The CDR3 consists of 17 residues.

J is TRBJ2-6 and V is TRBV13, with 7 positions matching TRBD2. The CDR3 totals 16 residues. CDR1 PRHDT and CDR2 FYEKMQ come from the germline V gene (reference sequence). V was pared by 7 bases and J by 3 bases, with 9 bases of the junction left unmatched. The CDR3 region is CASIKGRALGANVLTF. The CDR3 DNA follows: TGTGCCAGCATCAAAGGGAGGGCGCTTGGGGCCAACGTCCTGACTTTC.

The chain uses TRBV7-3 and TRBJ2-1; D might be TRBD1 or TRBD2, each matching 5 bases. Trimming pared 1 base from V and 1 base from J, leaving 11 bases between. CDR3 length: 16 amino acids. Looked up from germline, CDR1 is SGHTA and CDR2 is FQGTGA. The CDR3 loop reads CASSLIGTHSYNEQFF. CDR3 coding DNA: TGTGCCAGCAGCTTAATCGGGACCCATTCCTACAATGAGCAGTTCTTC. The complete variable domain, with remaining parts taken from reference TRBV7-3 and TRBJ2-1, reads GAGVSQTPSNKVTEKGKYVELRCDPISGHTALYWYRQSLGQGPEFLIYFQGTGAADDSGLPNDRFFAVRPEGSVSTLKIQRTERGDSAVYLCASSLIGTHSYNEQFFGPGTRLTVL.

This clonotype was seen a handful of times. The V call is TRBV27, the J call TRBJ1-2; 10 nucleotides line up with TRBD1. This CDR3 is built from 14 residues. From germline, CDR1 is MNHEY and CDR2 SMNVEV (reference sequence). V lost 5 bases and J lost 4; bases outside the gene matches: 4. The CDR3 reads CASSPRTGGYGYTF. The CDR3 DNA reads TGTGCCAGCAGTCCGAGGACAGGGGGCTATGGCTACACCTTC.

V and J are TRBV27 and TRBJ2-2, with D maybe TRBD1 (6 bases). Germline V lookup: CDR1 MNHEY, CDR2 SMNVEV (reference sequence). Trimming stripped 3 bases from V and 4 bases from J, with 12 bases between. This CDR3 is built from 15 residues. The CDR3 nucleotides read TGTGCCAGCAGTTTCAATACAGGGCTCACCGGGGAGCTGTTTTTT. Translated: CASSFNTGLTGELFF.

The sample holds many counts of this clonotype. CDR3 residues: CASSSRTGLGNIQYF. CDR3 sequence (DNA): TGTGCCAGCAGCTCAAGAACAGGGTTGGGAAACATTCAGTACTTC. J is TRBJ2-4 and V is TRBV11-2; D might be TRBD1 (6 bases). V was shortened by 4 bases and J by 6 bases, with 16 bases between the two germline ends. The CDR3 spans 15 residues. The germline V gene has CDR1 SGHAT and CDR2 FQNNGV.

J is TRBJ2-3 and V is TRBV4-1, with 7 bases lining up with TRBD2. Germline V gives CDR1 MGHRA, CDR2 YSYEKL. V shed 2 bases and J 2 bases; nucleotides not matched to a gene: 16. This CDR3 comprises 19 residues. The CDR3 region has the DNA TGCGCCAGCAGCCAAAACTTTAGTCCCACCGGGAGGTACACAGATACGCAGTATTTT. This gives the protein CASSQNFSPTGRYTDTQYF.